Here is one TCR beta chain with its context. The data were obtained in a study of CD8+CD57+ T cells in acquired aplastic anemia. Investigators profiled TCR beta VDJ and CDR3 from genomic DNA template. TCRdb reprocessed the reads via MiXCR and lists one record per CDR3 protein. The data contain roughly 180,000 distinct CDR3 sequences, roughly half of them singletons. V lost 3 bases and J lost 10, with 17 bases in between. The CDR3 is 15 amino acids. CDR1 and CDR2 (germline): KGHDR, SFDVKD. This sequence joins TRBV24-1 and TRBJ1-4; D is uncertain. The receptor was isolated from a human donor in good health. Sequenced: sorted CD4+, CD8+, or CD8+CD57+ T cells (not recorded which) from PBMCs. CDR3 DNA sequence: TGTGCCACCAGTGATCCACTCGGCCAGGCTGGAAAACTGTTTTTT. It is translated as CATSDPLGQAGKLFF.